What follows are 4 T cell receptor beta chains derived from one specimen sequenced in a study of shared clonotypes between healthy human individuals. TCRdb's table, derived via immunoSEQ multiplex PCR, lists solely in-frame clones and lacks some. The sample includes approximately 2.5 million clones, approximately 94% of them seen just once. Sequenced sample: naive CD4+ T cells from PBMCs. Subset meaning: CD45RA+ positively selected. These receptors were collected from a young man in good health. Some clones in this sample may be carry-over from other donors' samples.

The chain's CDR3 is CATSRQQGSNQPQHF. CDR3 sequence (DNA): TGTGCCACCAGCAGACAACAGGGGTCCAATCAGCCCCAGCATTTT. The chain links TRBV15 to TRBJ1-5, with TRBD1 matching 7 bases. This CDR3 region has 15 residues. The germline V gene has CDR1 LNHNV and CDR2 YYDKDF (reference sequence). V shed 2 bases and J 3 bases; nucleotides not matched to a gene: 4.

The chain links TRBV27 to TRBJ1-5, with TRBD1 as a possible D gene (5 bases). V was cut by 2 bases and J by 0 bases, with 14 bases left in between. This CDR3 has 17 amino acids. The germline V gene encodes CDR1 MNHEY and CDR2 SMNVEV (reference sequence). The DNA of the CDR3 is TGTGCCAGCAGTTTAAGGGGCTGGGGAGATAGCAATCAGCCCCAGCATTTT. Protein: CASSLRGWGDSNQPQHF.

The chain carries TRBV5-1 and TRBJ1-2; D gene unclear. CDR1 is SGHRS and CDR2 is YFSETQ in the germline V gene. Trimming left V 0 bases short and J 3 bases short, with 9 bases between. CDR3 size: 14 residues. Written as DNA, the CDR3 is TGCGCCAGCAGCTTGGGGAGTAGGGACTATGGCTACACCTTC. Protein product: CASSLGSRDYGYTF.

The rearrangement links TRBV4-2 to TRBJ2-2, with unresolved D. Trimming removed 2 bases at V and 7 bases at J, with 8 bases between. Per germline, CDR1 LGHNA and CDR2 YNFKEQ. The CDR3 sequence is 13 residues long. CDR3 sequence (DNA): TGTGCCAGCAGCCAACCACCTGACGGGGAGCTGTTTTTT. It codes for CASSQPPDGELFF.